The T cell receptor beta chain described here comes from a study of blood T cell repertoires in COVID-19 (dated by TCRdb to the early 2020s). Turning to the overall study: The collaborator samples originated in the United States, Italy and Spain and spanned the acute and convalescent phases of COVID-19. The prospective study material was composed of cDNA or gDNA derived from T cells, B-cell-depleted T cells, or PBMCs. Deeply sampled blood TCRbeta repertoires from subjects exposed to, actively infected with, or recovered from COVID-19 were included in the dataset. A freely available public database, intended as a resource for researchers studying the immune response to SARS-CoV-2, is where the repertoires were released. Samples came from the ongoing ImmuneRACE study (first 160 participants) plus 1,254 subjects from 6 global collaborators. Nearly every sample came with metadata listing a de-identified subject ID, COVID-19 status, age in years and sex. Where available, HLA class I and class II types were obtained from metadata supplied by the sample provider rather than from assay-based typing.

Sequences SGHAT (CDR1) and FQNNGV (CDR2) are obtained from the germline V gene. V gives up 1 base and J gives up 1 base, and the segment between their germline ends measures 9 bases. The CDR3 contains 15 residues, cysteine and phenylalanine counted. The sequence is cut down to CDR3 DNA, 45 bases in frame from base 1. TCRbeta CDR3 regions were amplified from genomic DNA by means of the immunoSEQ Assay, a bias-controlled multiplex PCR. The original methods were these. Within the assay, amplification of reference gene primers was used to estimate how many nucleated cells each sample contained. To quantify the absolute abundance of each unique TCRbeta CDR3 rearrangement, sequence reads were collapsed and filtered. For each sample, productive Simpson clonality was calculated as the square root of Simpson's diversity index across productive rearrangements. As stored in TCRdb, this immuneACCESS dataset retains in-frame rearrangements with V and J assigned. A fraction of the clones does not appear; measured against another copy, unresolved V genes explain less than half of the discrepancy, and the remainder lacks a known reason. D and trimming come from the DNA, and the V and J calls and clone size come from that table. This sample lists fewer than 350,000 clones; approximately 91% were detected once. The top ten hold about 2.5% of the sample.

The research as a whole found: How much clinical and demographic metadata was included differed by source and by participant, and the metadata was provided uncurated.

As concerns this clone: What this receptor recognizes is not known. No per-base quality is available; no much larger clone lies one base away.

In the prospective study, participants were about 18 to 89 years old, resided in 25 or so geographic areas of the United States, and were enrolled through a virtual design. Cohort assignment in the prospective study relied on participant-reported clinical history from a screening survey and a study questionnaire. In the prospective study, mobile phlebotomists collected whole blood, serum and a nasopharyngeal or oropharyngeal swab from each participant. Prospective study participants could optionally give additional blood draws and questionnaires over a 2-month period. Blood samples from the prospective study were shipped frozen or at room temperature prior to DNA extraction.

The origin of this receptor is a woman between 40 and 50 years old with acute COVID-19. Rearrangement joined TRBV11-2 to TRBJ2-3; the D gene assignment is ambiguous. The sample comprised PBMCs or T cells enriched from blood (not recorded which). At the DNA level, the sequence is TGTGCCAGCAGCTTAGCCCTCGGTCGCACAGATACGCAGTATTTT. Its protein product is CASSLALGRTDTQYF.